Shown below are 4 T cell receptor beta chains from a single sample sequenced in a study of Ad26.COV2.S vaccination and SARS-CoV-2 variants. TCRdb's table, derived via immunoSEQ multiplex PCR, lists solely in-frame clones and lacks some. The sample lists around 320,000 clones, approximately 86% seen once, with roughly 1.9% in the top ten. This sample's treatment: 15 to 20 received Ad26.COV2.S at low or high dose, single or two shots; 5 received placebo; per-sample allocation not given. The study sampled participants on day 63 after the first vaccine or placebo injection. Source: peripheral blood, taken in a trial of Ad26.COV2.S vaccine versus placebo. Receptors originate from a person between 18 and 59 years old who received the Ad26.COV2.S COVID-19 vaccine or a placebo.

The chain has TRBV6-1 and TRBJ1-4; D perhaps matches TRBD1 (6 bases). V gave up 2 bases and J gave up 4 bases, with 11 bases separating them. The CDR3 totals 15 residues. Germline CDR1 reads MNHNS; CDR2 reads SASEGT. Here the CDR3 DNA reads TGTGCCAGCAGTGAATTATGGGGGCATAATGAAAAACTGTTTTTT. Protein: CASSELWGHNEKLFF.

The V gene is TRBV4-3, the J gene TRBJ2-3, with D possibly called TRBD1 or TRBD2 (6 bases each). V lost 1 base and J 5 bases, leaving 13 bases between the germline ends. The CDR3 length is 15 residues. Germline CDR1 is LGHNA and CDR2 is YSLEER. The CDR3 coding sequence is TGCGCCAGCAGCCAAGTGTTCGAGGGGGGAGATACGCAGTATTTT. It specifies CASSQVFEGGDTQYF.

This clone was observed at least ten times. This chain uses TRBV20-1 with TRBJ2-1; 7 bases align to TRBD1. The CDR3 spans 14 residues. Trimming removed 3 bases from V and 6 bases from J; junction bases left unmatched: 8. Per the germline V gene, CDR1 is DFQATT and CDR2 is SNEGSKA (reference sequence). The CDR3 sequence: CSASLPQGINEQFF. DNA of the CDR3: TGCAGTGCTAGTTTACCACAGGGGATCAATGAGCAGTTCTTC.

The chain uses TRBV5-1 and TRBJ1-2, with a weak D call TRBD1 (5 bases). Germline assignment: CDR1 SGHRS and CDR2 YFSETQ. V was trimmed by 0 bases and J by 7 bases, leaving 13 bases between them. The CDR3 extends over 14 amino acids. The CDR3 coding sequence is TGCGCCAGCAGCTTGGGAGGGGTTCCGATTGGCTACACCTTC. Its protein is CASSLGGVPIGYTF. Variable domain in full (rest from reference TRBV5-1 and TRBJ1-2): KAGVTQTPRYLIKTRGQQVTLSCSPISGHRSVSWYQQTPGQGLQFLFEYFSETQRNKGNFPGRFSGRQFSNSRSEMNVSTLELGDSALYLCASSLGGVPIGYTFGSGTRLTVV.